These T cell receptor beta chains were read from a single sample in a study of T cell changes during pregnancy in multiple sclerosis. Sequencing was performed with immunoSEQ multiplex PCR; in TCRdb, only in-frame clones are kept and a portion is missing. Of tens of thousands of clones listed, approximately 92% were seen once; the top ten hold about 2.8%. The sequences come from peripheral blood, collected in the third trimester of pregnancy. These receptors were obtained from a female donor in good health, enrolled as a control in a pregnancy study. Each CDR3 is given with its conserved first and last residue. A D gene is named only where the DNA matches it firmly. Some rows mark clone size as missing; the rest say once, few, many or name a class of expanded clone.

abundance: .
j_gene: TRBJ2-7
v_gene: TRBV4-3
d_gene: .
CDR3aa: CASSQEPWTYEQYF
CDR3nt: TGCGCCAGCAGCCAAGAACCATGGACTTACGAGCAGTACTTC

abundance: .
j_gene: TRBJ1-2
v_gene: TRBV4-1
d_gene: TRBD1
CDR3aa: CASSQVRKPTGGFGYTF
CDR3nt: TGCGCCAGCAGCCAAGTTCGAAAACCGACAGGGGGCTTCGGCTACACCTTC

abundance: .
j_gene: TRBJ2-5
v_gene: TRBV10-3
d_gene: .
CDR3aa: CAAAARSAETQYF
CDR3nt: TGTGCCGCCGCGGCTCGGTCGGCGGAGACCCAGTACTTC

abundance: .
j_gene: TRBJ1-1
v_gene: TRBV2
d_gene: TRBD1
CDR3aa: CASSPTTGQNTEAFF
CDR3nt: TGTGCCAGCAGCCCCACGACAGGGCAAAACACTGAAGCTTTCTTT

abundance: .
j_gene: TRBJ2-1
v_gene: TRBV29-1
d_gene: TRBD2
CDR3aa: CSGTSGRLAYNEQFF
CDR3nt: TGCAGCGGGACTAGCGGGAGACTGGCCTACAATGAGCAGTTCTTC

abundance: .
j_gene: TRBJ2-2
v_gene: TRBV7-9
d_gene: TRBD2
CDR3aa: CASSLVAGGTGELFF
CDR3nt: TGTGCCAGCAGCTTAGTAGCGGGGGGCACCGGGGAGCTGTTTTTT

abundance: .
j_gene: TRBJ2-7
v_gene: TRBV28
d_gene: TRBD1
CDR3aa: CASSNRDRAHEQYF
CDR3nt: TGTGCCAGCAGTAACCGGGACAGGGCCCACGAGCAGTACTTC

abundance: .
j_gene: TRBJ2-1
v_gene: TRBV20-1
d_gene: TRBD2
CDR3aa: CSASSGEQFF
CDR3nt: TGCAGTGCCTCTAGCGGTGAGCAGTTCTTC

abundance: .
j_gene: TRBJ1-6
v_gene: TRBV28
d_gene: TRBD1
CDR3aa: CASSLLPGQFNSPLHF
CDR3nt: TGTGCCAGCAGTTTACTACCGGGACAGTTTAATTCACCCCTCCACTTT

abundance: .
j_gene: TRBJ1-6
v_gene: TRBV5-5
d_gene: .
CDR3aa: CASSFTGPLHF
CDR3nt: TGTGCCAGCAGCTTCACAGGGCCCCTCCACTTT

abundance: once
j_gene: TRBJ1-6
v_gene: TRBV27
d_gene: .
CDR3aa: CASSLGADAASYNSPLHF
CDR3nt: TGTGCCAGCAGTCTAGGGGCAGACGCTGCATCCTATAATTCACCCCTCCACTTT

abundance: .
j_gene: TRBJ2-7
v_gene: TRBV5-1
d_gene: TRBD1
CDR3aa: CASSLSTPDRGYEQYF
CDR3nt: TGCGCCAGCAGCTTGTCCACTCCGGACAGGGGATACGAGCAGTACTTC

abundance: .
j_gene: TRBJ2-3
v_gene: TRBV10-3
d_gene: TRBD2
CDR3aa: CATGGEDTQYF
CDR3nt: TGTGCCACCGGGGGGGAGGATACGCAGTATTTT

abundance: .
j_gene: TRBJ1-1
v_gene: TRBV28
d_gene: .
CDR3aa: CASSPYNSRREAFF
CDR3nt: TGTGCCAGCAGCCCGTATAACAGCCGCCGTGAAGCTTTCTTT

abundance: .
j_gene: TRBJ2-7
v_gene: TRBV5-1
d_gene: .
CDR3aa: CASSFGSSYEQYF
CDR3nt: TGCGCCAGCAGCTTCGGGAGTTCCTACGAGCAGTACTTC

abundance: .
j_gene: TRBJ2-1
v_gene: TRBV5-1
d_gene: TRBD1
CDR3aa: CASSLISDRGPRVYNEQFF
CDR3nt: TGCGCCAGCAGCTTGATCTCGGACAGGGGACCCCGGGTGTACAATGAGCAGTTCTTC